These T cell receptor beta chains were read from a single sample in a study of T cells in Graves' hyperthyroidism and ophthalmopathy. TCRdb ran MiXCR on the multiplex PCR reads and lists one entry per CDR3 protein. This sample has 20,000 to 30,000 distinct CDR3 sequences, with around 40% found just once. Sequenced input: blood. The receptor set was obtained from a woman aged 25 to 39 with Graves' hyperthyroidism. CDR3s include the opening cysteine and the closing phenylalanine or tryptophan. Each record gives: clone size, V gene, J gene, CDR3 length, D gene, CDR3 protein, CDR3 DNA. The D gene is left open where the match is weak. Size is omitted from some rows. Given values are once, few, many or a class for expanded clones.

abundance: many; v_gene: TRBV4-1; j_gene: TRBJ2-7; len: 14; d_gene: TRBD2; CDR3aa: CASSLAGANYEQYF; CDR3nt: TGCGCCAGCAGCTTAGCGGGAGCGAACTACGAGCAGTACTTC
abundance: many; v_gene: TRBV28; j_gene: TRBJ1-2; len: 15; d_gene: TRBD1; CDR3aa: CASTSGGQGLYGYTF; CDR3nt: TGTGCCAGCACGTCAGGGGGACAGGGGTTGTATGGCTACACCTTC
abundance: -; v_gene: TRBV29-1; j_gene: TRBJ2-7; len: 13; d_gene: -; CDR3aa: CSARFVSSYEQYF; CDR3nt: TGCAGCGCCCGGTTTGTCAGCTCCTACGAGCAGTACTTC
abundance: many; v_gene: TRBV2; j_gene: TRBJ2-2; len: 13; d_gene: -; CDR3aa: CASIPGAGGELFF; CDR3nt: TGTGCCAGCATTCCTGGAGCTGGCGGGGAGCTGTTTTTT
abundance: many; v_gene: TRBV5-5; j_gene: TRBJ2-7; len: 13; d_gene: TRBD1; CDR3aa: CASSSGTAYEQYF; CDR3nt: TGTGCCAGCAGCTCGGGGACAGCCTACGAGCAGTACTTC
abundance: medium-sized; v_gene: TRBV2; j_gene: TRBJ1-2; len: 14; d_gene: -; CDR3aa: CASSEVGVSGGYTF; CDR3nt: TGTGCCAGCAGTGAGGTGGGGGTGTCGGGTGGCTACACCTTC
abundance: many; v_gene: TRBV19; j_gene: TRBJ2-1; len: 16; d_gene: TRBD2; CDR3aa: CASSARLAGAYNEQFF; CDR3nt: TGTGCCAGTAGTGCTCGACTAGCGGGAGCCTACAATGAGCAGTTCTTC
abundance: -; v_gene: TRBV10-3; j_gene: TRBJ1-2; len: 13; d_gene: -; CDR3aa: CAISENPNRRYTF; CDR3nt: TGTGCCATCAGTGAAAACCCGAACAGGAGGTACACCTTC
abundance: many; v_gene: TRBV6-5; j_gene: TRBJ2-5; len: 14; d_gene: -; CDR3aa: CASSPGRRLETQYF; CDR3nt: TGTGCCAGCAGTCCCGGGCGCCGGTTAGAGACCCAGTACTTC
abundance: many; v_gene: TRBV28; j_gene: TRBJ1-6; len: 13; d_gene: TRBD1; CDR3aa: CASTTGLVSPLHF; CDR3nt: TGTGCCAGCACGACAGGGCTGGTTTCACCCCTCCACTTT
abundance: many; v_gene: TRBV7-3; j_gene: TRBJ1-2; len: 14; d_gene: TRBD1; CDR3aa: CASSHAGGLKSYTF; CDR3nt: TGTGCCAGCAGCCACGCAGGGGGGTTGAAGAGCTACACCTTC
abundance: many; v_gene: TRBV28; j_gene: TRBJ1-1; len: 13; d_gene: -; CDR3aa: CASSLMGGTEAFF; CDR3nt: TGTGCCAGCAGTTTAATGGGTGGCACTGAAGCTTTCTTT
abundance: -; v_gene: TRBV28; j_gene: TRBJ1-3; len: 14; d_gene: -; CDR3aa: CASSAPGVGNTIYF; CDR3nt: TGTGCCAGCAGCGCCCCAGGGGTGGGAAACACCATATATTTT
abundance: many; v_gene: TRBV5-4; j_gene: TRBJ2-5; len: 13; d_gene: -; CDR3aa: CASSLAFIETQYF; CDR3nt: TGTGCCAGCAGCTTGGCCTTTATCGAGACCCAGTACTTC
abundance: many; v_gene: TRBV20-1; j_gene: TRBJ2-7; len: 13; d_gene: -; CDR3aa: CGGPGQSSYEQYF; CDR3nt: TGCGGTGGGCCGGGACAAAGCTCCTACGAGCAGTACTTC
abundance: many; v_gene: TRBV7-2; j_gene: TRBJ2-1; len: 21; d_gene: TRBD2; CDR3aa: CASSLFGSGTSGKRAYNEQFF; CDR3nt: TGTGCCAGCAGCTTATTTGGTTCCGGGACTAGCGGGAAAAGGGCGTACAATGAGCAGTTCTTC
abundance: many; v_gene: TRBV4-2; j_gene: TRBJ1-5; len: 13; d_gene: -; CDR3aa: CASSQVLNQPQHF; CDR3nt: TGTGCCAGCAGCCAAGTGCTCAATCAGCCCCAGCATTTT
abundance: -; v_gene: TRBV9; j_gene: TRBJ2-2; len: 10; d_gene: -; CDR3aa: CASSVGELFF; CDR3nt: TGTGCCAGCAGCGTCGGGGAGCTGTTTTTT
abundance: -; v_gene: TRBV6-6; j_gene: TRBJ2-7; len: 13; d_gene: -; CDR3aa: CASTGDSNYEQYF; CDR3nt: TGTGCCAGCACGGGGGACAGCAACTACGAGCAGTACTTC
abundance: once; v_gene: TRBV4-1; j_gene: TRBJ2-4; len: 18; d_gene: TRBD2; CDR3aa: CASSRGLAGGVAKNIQYF; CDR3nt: TGCGCCAGCAGCCGAGGACTAGCGGGAGGAGTGGCCAAAAACATTCAGTACTTC
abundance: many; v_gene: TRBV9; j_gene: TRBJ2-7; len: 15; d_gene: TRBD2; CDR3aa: CASSGRLAPSYEQYF; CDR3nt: TGTGCCAGCAGCGGGCGACTAGCGCCCTCCTACGAGCAGTACTTC
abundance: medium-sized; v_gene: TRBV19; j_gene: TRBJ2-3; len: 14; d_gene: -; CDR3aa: CASSRRRSTDTQYF; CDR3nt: TGTGCCAGTAGTAGAAGGCGTAGCACAGATACGCAGTATTTT
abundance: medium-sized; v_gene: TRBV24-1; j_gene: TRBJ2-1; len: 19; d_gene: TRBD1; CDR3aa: CATSDTTLTQGANYNEQFF; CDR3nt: TGTGCCACCAGTGATACTACTTTGACACAGGGGGCAAACTACAATGAGCAGTTCTTC